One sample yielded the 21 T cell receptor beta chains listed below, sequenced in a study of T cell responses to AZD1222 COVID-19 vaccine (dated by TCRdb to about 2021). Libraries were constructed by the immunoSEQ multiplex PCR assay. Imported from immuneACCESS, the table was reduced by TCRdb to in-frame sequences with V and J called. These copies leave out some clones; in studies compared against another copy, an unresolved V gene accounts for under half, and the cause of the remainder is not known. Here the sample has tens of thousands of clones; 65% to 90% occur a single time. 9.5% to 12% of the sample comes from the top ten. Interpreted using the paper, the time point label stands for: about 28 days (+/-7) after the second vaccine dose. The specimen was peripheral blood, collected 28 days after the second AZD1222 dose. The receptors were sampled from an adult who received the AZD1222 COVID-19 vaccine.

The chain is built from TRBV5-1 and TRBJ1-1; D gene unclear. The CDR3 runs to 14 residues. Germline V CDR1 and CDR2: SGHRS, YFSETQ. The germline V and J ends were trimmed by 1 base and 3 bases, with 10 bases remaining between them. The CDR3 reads CASSLPRADTEAFF. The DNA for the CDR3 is TGCGCCAGCAGCTTGCCGAGAGCGGACACTGAAGCTTTCTTT.

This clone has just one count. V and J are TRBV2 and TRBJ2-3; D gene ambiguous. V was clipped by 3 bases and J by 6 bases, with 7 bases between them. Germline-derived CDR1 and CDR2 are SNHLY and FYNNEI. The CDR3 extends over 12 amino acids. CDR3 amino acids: CASSDLGDTQYF. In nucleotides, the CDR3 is TGTGCCAGCAGTGACTTAGGTGATACGCAGTATTTT. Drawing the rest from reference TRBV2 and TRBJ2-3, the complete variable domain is EPEVTQTPSHQVTQMGQEVILRCVPISNHLYFYWYRQILGQKVEFLVSFYNNEISEKSEIFDDQFSVERPDGSNFTLKIRSTKLEDSAMYFCASSDLGDTQYFGPGTRLTVL.

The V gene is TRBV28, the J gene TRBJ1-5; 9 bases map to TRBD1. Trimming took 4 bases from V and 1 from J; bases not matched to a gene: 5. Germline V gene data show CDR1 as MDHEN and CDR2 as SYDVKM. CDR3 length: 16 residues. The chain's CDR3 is CASSSSGTGSNQPQHF. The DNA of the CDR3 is TGTGCCAGCAGTTCATCCGGGACAGGGAGCAATCAGCCCCAGCATTTT. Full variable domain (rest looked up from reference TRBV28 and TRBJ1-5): DVKVTQSSRYLVKRTGEKVFLECVQDMDHENMFWYRQDPGLGLRLIYFSYDVKMKEKGDIPEGYSVSREKKERFSLILESASTNQTSMYLCASSSSGTGSNQPQHFGDGTRLSIL.

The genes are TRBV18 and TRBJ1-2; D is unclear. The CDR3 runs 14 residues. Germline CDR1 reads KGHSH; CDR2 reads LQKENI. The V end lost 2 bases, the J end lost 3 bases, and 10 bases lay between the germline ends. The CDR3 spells CASSPLGYDYGYTF. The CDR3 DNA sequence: TGTGCCAGCTCACCATTGGGATATGACTATGGCTACACCTTC.

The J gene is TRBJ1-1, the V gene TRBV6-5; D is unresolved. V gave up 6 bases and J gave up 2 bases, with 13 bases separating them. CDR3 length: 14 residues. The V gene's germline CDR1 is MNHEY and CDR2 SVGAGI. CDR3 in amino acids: CASSSISGNTEAFF. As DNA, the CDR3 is TGTGCCAGCAGCTCGATATCGGGAAACACTGAAGCTTTCTTT.

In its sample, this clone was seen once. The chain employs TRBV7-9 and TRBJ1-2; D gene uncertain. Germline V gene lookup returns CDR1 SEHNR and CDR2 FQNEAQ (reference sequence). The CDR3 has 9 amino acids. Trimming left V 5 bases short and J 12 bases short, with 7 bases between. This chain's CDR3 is CASSDVHTF. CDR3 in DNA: TGTGCCAGCAGCGATGTCCACACCTTC.

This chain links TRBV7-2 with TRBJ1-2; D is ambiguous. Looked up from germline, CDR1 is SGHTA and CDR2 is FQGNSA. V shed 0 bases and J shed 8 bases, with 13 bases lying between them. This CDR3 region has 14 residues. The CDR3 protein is CASSLASAARGYTF. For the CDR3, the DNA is TGTGCCAGCAGCTTAGCGAGCGCCGCCCGGGGCTACACCTTC.

The chain's CDR3 is CASSLGSGPNQPQHF. CDR3 DNA: TGTGCCAGCAGCTTAGGCTCAGGTCCCAATCAGCCCCAGCATTTT. This chain uses TRBV11-1 with TRBJ1-5; D not resolved. The V end lost 1 base, the J end lost 3 bases, and 10 bases lay between the germline ends. Germline V gives CDR1 SGHAT, CDR2 FQDESV (reference sequence). The CDR3 length is 15 residues.

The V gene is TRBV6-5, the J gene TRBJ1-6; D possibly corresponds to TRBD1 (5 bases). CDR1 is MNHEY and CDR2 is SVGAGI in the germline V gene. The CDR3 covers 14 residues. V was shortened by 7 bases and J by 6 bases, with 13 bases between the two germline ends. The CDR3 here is CASNPGRLNSPLHF. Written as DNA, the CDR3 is TGTGCCAGCAACCCGGGACGTCTTAATTCACCCCTCCACTTT.

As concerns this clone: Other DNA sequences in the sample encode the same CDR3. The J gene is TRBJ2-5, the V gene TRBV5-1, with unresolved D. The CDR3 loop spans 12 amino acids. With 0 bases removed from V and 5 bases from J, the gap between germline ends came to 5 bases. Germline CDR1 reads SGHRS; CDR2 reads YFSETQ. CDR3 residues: CASSLAGETQYF. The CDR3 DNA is TGCGCCAGCAGCTTGGCCGGGGAGACCCAGTACTTC. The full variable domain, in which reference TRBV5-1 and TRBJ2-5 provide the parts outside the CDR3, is KAGVTQTPRYLIKTRGQQVTLSCSPISGHRSVSWYQQTPGQGLQFLFEYFSETQRNKGNFPGRFSGRQFSNSRSEMNVSTLELGDSALYLCASSLAGETQYFGPGTRLLVL.

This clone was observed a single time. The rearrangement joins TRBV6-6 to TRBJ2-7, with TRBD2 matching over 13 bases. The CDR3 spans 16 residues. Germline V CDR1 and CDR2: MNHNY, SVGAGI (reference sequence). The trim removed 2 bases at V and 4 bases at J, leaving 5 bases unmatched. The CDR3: CASSYEWTSGSYEQYF. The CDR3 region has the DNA TGTGCCAGCAGTTACGAATGGACTAGCGGGAGTTACGAGCAGTACTTC.

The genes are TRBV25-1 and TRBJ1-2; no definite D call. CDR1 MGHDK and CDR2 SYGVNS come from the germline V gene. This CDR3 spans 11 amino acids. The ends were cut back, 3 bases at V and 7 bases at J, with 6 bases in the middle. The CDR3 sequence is CASSDWAGYTF. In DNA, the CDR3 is TGTGCCAGCAGTGATTGGGCTGGCTACACCTTC.

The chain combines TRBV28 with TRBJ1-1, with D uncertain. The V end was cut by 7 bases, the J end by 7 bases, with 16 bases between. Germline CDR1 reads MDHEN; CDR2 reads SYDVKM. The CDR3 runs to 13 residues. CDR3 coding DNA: TGTGCCAGCACCATAGCTGCAGTAGATGAAGCTTTCTTT. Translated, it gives CASTIAAVDEAFF.

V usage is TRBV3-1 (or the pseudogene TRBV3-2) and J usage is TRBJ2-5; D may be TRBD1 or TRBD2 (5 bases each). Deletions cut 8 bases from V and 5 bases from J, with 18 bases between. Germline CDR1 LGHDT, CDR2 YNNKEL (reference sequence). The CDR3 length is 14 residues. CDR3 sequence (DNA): TGTGCCAGCGCCGGGGCGGCACGACGGGAGACCCAGTACTTC. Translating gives CASAGAARRETQYF.

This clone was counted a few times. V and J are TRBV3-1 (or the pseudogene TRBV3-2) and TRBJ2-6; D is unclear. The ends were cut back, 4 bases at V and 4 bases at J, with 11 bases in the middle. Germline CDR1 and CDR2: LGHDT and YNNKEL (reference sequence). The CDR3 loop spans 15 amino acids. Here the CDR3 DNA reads TGTGCCAGCAGCCTCAGCACCGGGGGGGCCAACGTCCTGACTTTC. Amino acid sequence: CASSLSTGGANVLTF.

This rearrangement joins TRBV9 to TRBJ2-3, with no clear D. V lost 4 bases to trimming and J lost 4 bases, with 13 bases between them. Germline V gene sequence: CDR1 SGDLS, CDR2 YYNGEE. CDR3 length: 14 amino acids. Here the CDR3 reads CASSPRGVADTQYF. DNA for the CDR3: TGTGCCAGCAGCCCCCGTGGGGTCGCAGATACGCAGTATTTT.

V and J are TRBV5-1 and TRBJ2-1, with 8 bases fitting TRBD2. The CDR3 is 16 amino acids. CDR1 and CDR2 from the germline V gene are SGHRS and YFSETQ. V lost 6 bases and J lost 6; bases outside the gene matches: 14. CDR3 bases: TGCGCCAGCACACCACTGGAACCCGGGACTAGCAATGAGCAGTTCTTC. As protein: CASTPLEPGTSNEQFF. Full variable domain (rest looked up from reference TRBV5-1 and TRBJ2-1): KAGVTQTPRYLIKTRGQQVTLSCSPISGHRSVSWYQQTPGQGLQFLFEYFSETQRNKGNFPGRFSGRQFSNSRSEMNVSTLELGDSALYLCASTPLEPGTSNEQFFGPGTRLTVL.

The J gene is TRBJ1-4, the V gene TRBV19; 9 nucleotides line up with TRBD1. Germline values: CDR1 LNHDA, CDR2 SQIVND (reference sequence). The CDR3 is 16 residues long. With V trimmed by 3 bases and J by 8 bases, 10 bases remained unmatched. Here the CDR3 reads CASSIISGQGTEKLFF. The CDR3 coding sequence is TGTGCCAGTAGTATCATCTCCGGACAGGGGACGGAAAAACTGTTTTTT.

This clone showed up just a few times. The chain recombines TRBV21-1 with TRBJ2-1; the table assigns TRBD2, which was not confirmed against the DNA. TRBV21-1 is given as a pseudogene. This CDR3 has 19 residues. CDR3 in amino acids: CASSKVRLAGEVKDNEQFF. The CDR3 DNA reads TGTGCCAGCAGCAAAGTGCGACTAGCGGGAGAGGTTAAGGACAATGAGCAGTTCTTC.

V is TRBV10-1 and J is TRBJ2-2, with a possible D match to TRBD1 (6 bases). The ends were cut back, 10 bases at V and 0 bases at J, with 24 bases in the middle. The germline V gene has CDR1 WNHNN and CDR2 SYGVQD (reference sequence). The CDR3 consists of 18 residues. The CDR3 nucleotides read TGCGCCACTCGAAGGACAGCTTTTAAACCCGCGAACACCGGGGAGCTGTTTTTT. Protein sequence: CATRRTAFKPANTGELFF.

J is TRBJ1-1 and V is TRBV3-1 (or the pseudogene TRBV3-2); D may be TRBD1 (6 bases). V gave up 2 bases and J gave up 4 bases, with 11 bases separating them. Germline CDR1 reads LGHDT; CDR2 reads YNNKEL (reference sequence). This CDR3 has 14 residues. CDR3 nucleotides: TGTGCCAGCAGCCAAATCAAGGGGGGCACTGAAGCTTTCTTT. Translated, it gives CASSQIKGGTEAFF.